This T cell receptor beta chain stems from a study of response to subunit inactivated influenza vaccine. Notes on the study in general: That few new T cells are recruited by each seasonal influenza vaccination was the authors' suggestion.

The CDR3 totals 16 residues. The germline V gene encodes CDR1 SGHTA and CDR2 FQGNSA. V lost 5 bases to trimming and J lost 0 bases, with 14 bases between them. Using its own MiXCR run on the RT-PCR reads, TCRdb lists one record per CDR3 protein. The data show about 310,000 distinct CDR3 sequences, roughly a fifth seen once. In its sample, this clonotype was seen a few times. Antigen: not known. The sequence was obtained from a man aged 50-75 years who received an inactivated influenza vaccine. This material consisted of PBMCs from blood, taken less than 22 months after vaccination. This chain uses TRBV7-2 with TRBJ1-5; tentatively, D is TRBD1 (5 bases). As DNA, the CDR3 is TGTGCCAGCAGCAAAACGGGCAGGGTTAGCAATCAGCCCCAGCATTTT. Translating gives CASSKTGRVSNQPQHF.